A single sample gave rise to the 26 T cell receptor beta chains below, sequenced in a study of HIV-infected patients and healthy controls. Alpha and beta constant-region primers primed reverse transcription of about 500 ng RNA. Each of the alpha and beta chains got its own library through chain-specific third strand synthesis with indices. Each CDR3 protein gets one entry after TCRdb re-called the 5' RACE reads with MiXCR. Of about 6,500 distinct CDR3 sequences listed, roughly 7.4% are singletons. Antiretroviral therapy had run roughly three months, about 14 weeks, before follow-up blood collection. Whole blood was used without fractionation, so all unsorted peripheral T cells were included. The input for sequencing was blood, taken during antiretroviral therapy. These receptors were taken from an adult with HIV infection.

This clonotype was detected ten times or more. This rearrangement joins TRBV7-9 to TRBJ2-7, with TRBD1 identical over 11 bases. J was trimmed by 4 bases and V by 5 bases; bases with no gene match: 19. The CDR3 has 19 residues. Germline values: CDR1 SEHNR, CDR2 FQNEAQ (reference sequence). CDR3 nucleotide sequence: TGTGCCAGCAGCCCAGGACAGGGGGCTCCTAAGTGGAGGTCGTACGAGCAGTACTTC. As protein: CASSPGQGAPKWRSYEQYF.

This clonotype was seen only a few times. The chain carries TRBV7-9 and TRBJ1-6; D is unresolved. Trimming took off 5 bases at V and 6 bases at J, with 11 bases between the two ends. The CDR3 is made up of 14 amino acids. Germline V gives CDR1 SEHNR, CDR2 FQNEAQ (reference sequence). The CDR3 reads CASSRDGLNSPLHF. In DNA, the CDR3 is TGTGCCAGCAGCCGCGACGGACTTAATTCACCCCTCCACTTT.

This clonotype came up many times. The chain is built from TRBV6-2 or TRBV6-3 and TRBJ2-7; D uncertain. The CDR3 length is 15 residues. V gave up 6 bases and J gave up 0 bases, with 15 bases separating them. Looked up from germline, CDR1 is MNHEY and CDR2 is SVGEGT. Here the CDR3 reads CASRYDTPVSYEQYF. In nucleotides, the CDR3 is TGTGCCAGCAGATATGACACCCCCGTCTCCTACGAGCAGTACTTC.

This clonotype came up many times. The V gene is TRBV18, the J gene TRBJ2-4, with a tentative D call TRBD2 (5 bases). V lost 3 bases and J 9 bases, leaving 12 bases between the germline ends. Germline CDR1 KGHSH, CDR2 LQKENI. The CDR3 sequence is 13 residues long. CDR3 protein: CASSPNDRGIQYF. CDR3 nucleotides: TGTGCCAGCTCACCTAACGACCGGGGCATTCAGTACTTC.

This clonotype was counted many times. This sequence joins TRBV20-1 and TRBJ2-7; TRBD1 might be the D (5 bases). The V end was cut by 2 bases, the J end by 2 bases, with 16 bases between. The germline V gene encodes CDR1 DFQATT and CDR2 SNEGSKA (reference sequence). CDR3 size: 15 residues. Here the CDR3 reads CSARPTWGSAYEQYF. The DNA of the CDR3 is TGCAGTGCTAGACCCACTTGGGGCTCAGCCTACGAGCAGTACTTC.

This clonotype is classed as medium-sized. The chain is built from TRBV20-1 and TRBJ1-4; D not resolved. The CDR3 extends over 13 amino acids. Germline CDR1 and CDR2: DFQATT and SNEGSKA (reference sequence). Trimming cost V 3 bases and J 8 bases, with 13 bases left between them. CDR3 region: CSASSTLGEKLFF. The CDR3 coding sequence is TGCAGTGCTAGTTCTACCTTGGGGGAAAAACTGTTTTTT.

The chain is built from TRBV19 and TRBJ2-7; D perhaps matches TRBD2 (5 bases). The CDR3 is 13 residues long. CDR1 and CDR2 (germline): LNHDA, SQIVND (reference sequence). With 1 base removed from V and 12 bases from J, the gap between germline ends came to 16 bases. CDR3 nucleotides: TGTGCCAGTAGTATAGCGGGAACTCGTCCACTGTACTTC. This encodes CASSIAGTRPLYF.

By its share, this clonotype is medium-sized (0.01 to 0.1%). The chain employs TRBV19 and TRBJ2-3; TRBD2 matches 12 bases. This CDR3 contains 18 residues. Germline values: CDR1 LNHDA, CDR2 SQIVND (reference sequence). V lost 7 bases to trimming and J lost 0 bases; unmatched junction nucleotides: 11. The CDR3 bases are TGTGCCAGTACCTTAAGGCGGACTAGCGGGGCCAGCACAGATACGCAGTATTTT. Protein: CASTLRRTSGASTDTQYF.

By share, this clonotype ranks as medium-sized. J is TRBJ2-7 and V is TRBV14; a weak D match, TRBD2 (5 bases). The CDR3 spans 15 residues. CDR1 and CDR2 (germline): SGHDN, FVKESK. The V and J ends lost 5 bases and 0 bases respectively, with 14 bases between them. The CDR3 loop is CASSEGSGYSYEQYF. The CDR3, as DNA: TGTGCCAGCAGCGAAGGGAGCGGATACTCCTACGAGCAGTACTTC.

This clonotype is termed medium-sized (0.01 to 0.1%). This sequence joins TRBV7-9 and TRBJ2-7; D unresolved. The CDR3 is 16 amino acids. The germline CDR1 and CDR2 sequences are SEHNR and FQNEAQ (reference sequence). V was pared by 1 base and J by 5 bases, with 18 bases between. CDR3 sequence reads: CASSLGILGSSNEQYF. DNA of the CDR3: TGTGCCAGCAGCTTAGGAATACTGGGCAGCTCGAACGAGCAGTACTTC.

The rearrangement joins TRBV28 to TRBJ1-5; tentatively, D is TRBD1 (5 bases). The germline V gene encodes CDR1 MDHEN and CDR2 SYDVKM. Trimming cost V 2 bases and J 4 bases, with 9 bases left between them. The CDR3 loop spans 14 amino acids. The CDR3 reads CASSLPAGNQPQHF. The DNA of the CDR3 is TGTGCCAGCAGTTTACCGGCAGGGAATCAGCCCCAGCATTTT.

This clonotype ranks as medium-sized (0.01 to 0.1%). The V call is TRBV3-1, the J call TRBJ2-5, with a weak D call TRBD1 (5 bases). From germline, CDR1 is LGHDT and CDR2 YNNKEL (reference sequence). The CDR3 has 16 amino acids. The V end was cut by 3 bases, the J end by 3 bases, with 17 bases between. CDR3 amino acids: CASSQGRMRTKETQYF. The CDR3 DNA reads TGTGCCAGCAGCCAGGGGCGGATGCGCACCAAAGAGACCCAGTACTTC.

This clonotype was counted many times. This chain joins TRBV6-4 and TRBJ2-7; tentatively, D is TRBD1 (5 bases). V lost 5 bases to trimming and J lost 4 bases, with 12 bases between them. Germline CDR1 and CDR2: MRHNA and SNTAGT. The CDR3 is 13 amino acids. The CDR3 nucleotides are TGTGCCAGCAGTAATGGACACCTATACGAGCAGTACTTC. Its translation is CASSNGHLYEQYF.

In this sample, this clonotype is medium-sized. V usage is TRBV24-1 and J usage is TRBJ2-3, with 8 bases identical to TRBD1. The trim removed 2 bases at V and 4 bases at J, leaving 7 bases unmatched. In germline, CDR1 is KGHDR, CDR2 SFDVKD. The CDR3 runs to 16 residues. The CDR3 nucleotides are TGTGCCACCAGTGATTCGTGGACAGGGAGCCCAGATACGCAGTATTTT. It translates to CATSDSWTGSPDTQYF.

The chain combines TRBV10-1 with TRBJ2-3; either TRBD1 or TRBD2 may fit D (6 bases each). The CDR3 contains 17 residues. Germline CDR1 and CDR2: WNHNN and SYGVQD (reference sequence). V dropped 3 bases and J dropped 6 bases, with 22 bases sitting between them. The CDR3 region is CASSDPARGDPGDTQYF. The CDR3 DNA is TGCGCCAGCAGTGACCCTGCAAGGGGGGACCCGGGGGATACGCAGTATTTT.

This clonotype is termed medium-sized. In DNA form, the CDR3 reads TGTGCCAGCAGCAATGGGCCATACAATGAGCAGTTCTTC. This codes for CASSNGPYNEQFF. The V gene is TRBV7-9, the J gene TRBJ2-1; D is ambiguous. The CDR3 length is 13 residues. CDR1 is SEHNR and CDR2 is FQNEAQ in the germline V gene (reference sequence). Trimming shortened V by 5 bases and J by 4 bases, and 9 bases separated the two germline ends.

In this sample, this clonotype turned up many times. V and J are TRBV20-1 and TRBJ2-1; TRBD2 agrees at 13 bases. Trimming took 6 bases from V and 8 from J; bases not matched to a gene: 13. CDR1 and CDR2 from the germline V gene are DFQATT and SNEGSKA (reference sequence). The CDR3 is 16 residues long. DNA of the CDR3: TGCAGTGCGAGCGGACTAGCGGGAGATCGGTGGGATGAGCAGTTCTTC. Its protein is CSASGLAGDRWDEQFF.

This clonotype is deemed medium-sized. This chain joins TRBV5-5 and TRBJ2-3; 9 bases are shared with TRBD1. Losses at the gene ends were 4 bases for V and 2 bases for J; bases not matched to a gene: 5. The CDR3 extends over 15 amino acids. Germline V lookup: CDR1 SGHKS, CDR2 YYEKEE (reference sequence). CDR3: CASSHGQGITDTQYF. The CDR3 DNA follows: TGTGCCAGCAGCCACGGACAGGGGATCACAGATACGCAGTATTTT.

This clonotype appeared many times. This chain uses TRBV7-2 with TRBJ2-7; 9 positions agree with TRBD2. Germline CDR1 is SGHTA and CDR2 is FQGNSA. Trimming at V came to 5 bases and at J to 5 bases, leaving 7 bases not matched to a gene. The CDR3 is made up of 14 amino acids. Here the CDR3 reads CASSPWTSANEQYF. The DNA for the CDR3 is TGTGCCAGCAGCCCCTGGACTAGCGCTAACGAGCAGTACTTC.

In its sample, this clonotype was seen many times. The rearrangement joins TRBV20-1 to TRBJ2-5, with TRBD2 matching 8 bases. The CDR3 length is 15 residues. Germline CDR1 and CDR2: DFQATT and SNEGSKA (reference sequence). After removal of 1 base from V and 4 bases from J, the junction contained 8 bases not matched to a gene. CDR3: CSARVPSGGAETQYF. The CDR3 DNA sequence: TGCAGTGCTAGAGTGCCTTCCGGGGGGGCAGAGACCCAGTACTTC.

This clonotype was picked up many times. The V call is TRBV30, the J call TRBJ2-2; the D call may be TRBD1 or TRBD2 (5 bases each). V dropped 8 bases and J dropped 4 bases, with 17 bases sitting between them. Germline loops: CDR1 GTSNPN, CDR2 SVGIG (reference sequence). The CDR3 contains 14 residues. The DNA for the CDR3 is TGTGCCGGTTATGGGGGATTCGGCACCGGGGAGCTGTTTTTT. Translating it yields CAGYGGFGTGELFF.

By proportion, this clonotype is medium-sized. V usage is TRBV5-6 and J usage is TRBJ1-1; D is uncertain. This CDR3 is 11 amino acids long. Trimming took off 6 bases at V and 2 bases at J, with 5 bases between the two ends. CDR1 is SGHDT and CDR2 is YYEEEE in the germline V gene. The DNA for the CDR3 is TGTGCCAGCAACCGAAACACTGAAGCTTTCTTT. This gives the protein CASNRNTEAFF.

This clonotype is medium-sized by share. The rearrangement links TRBV29-1 to TRBJ2-2, with D unresolved. The CDR3 has 13 residues. Between the trimmed V and J ends, which lost 1 base and 3 bases, there was a span of 6 bases. Germline CDR1 is SQVTM and CDR2 is ANQGSEA. As DNA, the CDR3 is TGCAGCGTTGAAGGGAGTTACACCGGGGAGCTGTTTTTT. Amino acids: CSVEGSYTGELFF.

The V call is TRBV10-2, the J call TRBJ2-7; D is possibly TRBD2 (6 bases). This CDR3 has 13 residues. Germline V gene lookup returns CDR1 WSHSY and CDR2 SAAADI. V was cut by 5 bases and J by 4 bases, with 12 bases left in between. The CDR3 region has the DNA TGCGCCAGCAGTTGGGCGGGACCATACGAGCAGTACTTC. Translating it yields CASSWAGPYEQYF.

This clonotype occurred many times. The chain has TRBV5-1 and TRBJ2-2; D tentatively reads TRBD1 or TRBD2 (6 bases each). The length of the CDR3 is 14 residues. V was shortened by 1 base and J by 9 bases, with 13 bases between the two germline ends. Germline V lookup: CDR1 SGHRS, CDR2 YFSETQ. The CDR3 region is CASSLSQGGRELFF. CDR3 in DNA: TGCGCCAGCAGCTTGTCACAGGGAGGTCGGGAGCTGTTTTTT.

This clonotype rates as medium-sized (0.01 to 0.1%). The rearrangement uses TRBV12-3 or TRBV12-4 and TRBJ1-1, with D unresolved. V lost 3 bases to trimming and J lost 1 base, with 6 bases between them. There are 13 residues in the CDR3. CDR3 DNA: TGTGCCAGCAGTTTGTCAGGGAACACTGAAGCTTTCTTT. This codes for CASSLSGNTEAFF.